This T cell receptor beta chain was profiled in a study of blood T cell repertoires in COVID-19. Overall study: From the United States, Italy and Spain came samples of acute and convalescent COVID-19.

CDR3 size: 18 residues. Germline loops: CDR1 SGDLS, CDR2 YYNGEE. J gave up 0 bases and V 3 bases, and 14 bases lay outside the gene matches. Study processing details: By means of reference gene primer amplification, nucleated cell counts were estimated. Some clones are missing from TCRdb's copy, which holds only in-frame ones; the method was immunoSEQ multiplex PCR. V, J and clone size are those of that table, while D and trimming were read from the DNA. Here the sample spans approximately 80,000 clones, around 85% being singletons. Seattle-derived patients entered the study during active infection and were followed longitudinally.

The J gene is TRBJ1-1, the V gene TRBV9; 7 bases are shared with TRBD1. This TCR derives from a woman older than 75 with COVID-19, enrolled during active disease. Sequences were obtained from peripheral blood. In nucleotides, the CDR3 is TGTGCCAGCAGCGAGAGGGGAGCGGTGACAGGGTTGAACACTGAAGCTTTCTTT. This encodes CASSERGAVTGLNTEAFF.